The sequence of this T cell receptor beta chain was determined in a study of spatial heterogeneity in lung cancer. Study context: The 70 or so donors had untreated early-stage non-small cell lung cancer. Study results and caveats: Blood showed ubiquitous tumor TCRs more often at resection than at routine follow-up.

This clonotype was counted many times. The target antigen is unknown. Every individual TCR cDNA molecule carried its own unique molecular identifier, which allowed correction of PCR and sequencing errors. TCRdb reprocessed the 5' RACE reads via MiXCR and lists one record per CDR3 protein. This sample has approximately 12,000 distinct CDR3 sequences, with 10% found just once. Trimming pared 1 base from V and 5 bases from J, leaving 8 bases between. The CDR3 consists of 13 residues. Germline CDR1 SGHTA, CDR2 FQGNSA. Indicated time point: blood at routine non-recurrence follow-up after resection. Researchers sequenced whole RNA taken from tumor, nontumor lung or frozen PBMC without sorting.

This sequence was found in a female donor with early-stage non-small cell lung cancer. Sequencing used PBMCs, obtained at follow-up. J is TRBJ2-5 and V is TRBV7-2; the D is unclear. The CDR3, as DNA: TGTGCCAGCAGCTTAGGGGCCAGGGAGACCCAGTACTTC. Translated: CASSLGARETQYF. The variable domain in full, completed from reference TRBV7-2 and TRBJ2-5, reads GAGVSQSPSNKVTEKGKDVELRCDPISGHTALYWYRQSLGQGLEFLIYFQGNSAPDKSGLPSDRFSAERTGGSVSTLTIQRTQQEDSAVYLCASSLGARETQYFGPGTRLLVL.